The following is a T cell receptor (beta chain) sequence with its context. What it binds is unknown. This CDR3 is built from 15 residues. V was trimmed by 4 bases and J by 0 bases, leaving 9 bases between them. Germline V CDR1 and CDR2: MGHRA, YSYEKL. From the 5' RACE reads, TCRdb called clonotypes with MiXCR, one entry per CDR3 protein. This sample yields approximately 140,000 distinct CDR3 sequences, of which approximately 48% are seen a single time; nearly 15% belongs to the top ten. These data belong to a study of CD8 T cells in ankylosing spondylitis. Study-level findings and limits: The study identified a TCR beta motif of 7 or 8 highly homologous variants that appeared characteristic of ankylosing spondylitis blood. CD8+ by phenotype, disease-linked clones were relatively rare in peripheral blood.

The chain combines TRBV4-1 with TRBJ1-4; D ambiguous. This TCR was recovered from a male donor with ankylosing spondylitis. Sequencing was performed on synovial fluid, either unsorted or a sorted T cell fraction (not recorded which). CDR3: CASSPPAATNEKLFF. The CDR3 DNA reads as TGCGCCAGCAGCCCCCCCGCCGCAACTAATGAAAAACTGTTTTTT.